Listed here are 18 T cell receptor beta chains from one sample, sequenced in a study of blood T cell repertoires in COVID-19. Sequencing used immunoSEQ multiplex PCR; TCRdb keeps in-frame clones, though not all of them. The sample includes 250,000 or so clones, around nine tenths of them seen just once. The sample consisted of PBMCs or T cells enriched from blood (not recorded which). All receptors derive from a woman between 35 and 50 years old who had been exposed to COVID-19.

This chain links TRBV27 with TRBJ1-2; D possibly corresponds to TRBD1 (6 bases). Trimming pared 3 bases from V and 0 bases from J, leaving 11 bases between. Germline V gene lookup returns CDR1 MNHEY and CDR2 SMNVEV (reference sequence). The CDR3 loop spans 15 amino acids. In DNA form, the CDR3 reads TGTGCCAGCAGTTTGTACAGGGATACTAACTATGGCTACACCTTC. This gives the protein CASSLYRDTNYGYTF.

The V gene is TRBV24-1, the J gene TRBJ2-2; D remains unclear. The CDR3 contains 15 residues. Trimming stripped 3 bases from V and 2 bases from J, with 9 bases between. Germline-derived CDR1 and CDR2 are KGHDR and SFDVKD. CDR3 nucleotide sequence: TGTGCCACCAGTGATCGGATGACAAACACCGGGGAGCTGTTTTTT. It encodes CATSDRMTNTGELFF.

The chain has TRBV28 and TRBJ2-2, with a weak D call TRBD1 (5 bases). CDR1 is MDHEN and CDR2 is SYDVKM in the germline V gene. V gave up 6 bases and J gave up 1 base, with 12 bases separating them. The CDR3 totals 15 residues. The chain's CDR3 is CASRQQGRNTGELFF. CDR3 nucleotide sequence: TGTGCCAGCAGGCAGCAGGGAAGGAACACCGGGGAGCTGTTTTTT.

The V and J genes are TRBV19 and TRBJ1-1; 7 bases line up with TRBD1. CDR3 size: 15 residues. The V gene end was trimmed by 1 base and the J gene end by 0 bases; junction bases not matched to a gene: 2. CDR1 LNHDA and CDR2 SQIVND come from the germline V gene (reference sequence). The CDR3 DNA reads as TGTGCCAGTAGTATAGGACAGGGTGTGAACACTGAAGCTTTCTTT. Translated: CASSIGQGVNTEAFF.

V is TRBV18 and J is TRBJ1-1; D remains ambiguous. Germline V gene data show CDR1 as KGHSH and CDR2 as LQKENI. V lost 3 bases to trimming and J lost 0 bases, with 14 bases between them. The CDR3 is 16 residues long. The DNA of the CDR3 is TGTGCCAGCTCACCCCCTTCCACGACTATGAACACTGAAGCTTTCTTT. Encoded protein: CASSPPSTTMNTEAFF.

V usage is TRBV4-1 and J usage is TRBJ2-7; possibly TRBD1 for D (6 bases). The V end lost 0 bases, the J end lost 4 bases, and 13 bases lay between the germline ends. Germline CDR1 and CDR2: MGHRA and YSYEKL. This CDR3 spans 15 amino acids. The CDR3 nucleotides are TGCGCCAGCAGCCAAGATGACAGGTTAGGATACGAGCAGTACTTC. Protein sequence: CASSQDDRLGYEQYF.

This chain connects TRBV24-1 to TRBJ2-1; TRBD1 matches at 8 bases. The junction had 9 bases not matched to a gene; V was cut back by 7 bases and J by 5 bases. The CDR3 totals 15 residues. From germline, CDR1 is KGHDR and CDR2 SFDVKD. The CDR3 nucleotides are TGTGCCACCAGCAGACAGGGGTGGTACGACAATGAGCAGTTCTTC. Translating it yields CATSRQGWYDNEQFF.

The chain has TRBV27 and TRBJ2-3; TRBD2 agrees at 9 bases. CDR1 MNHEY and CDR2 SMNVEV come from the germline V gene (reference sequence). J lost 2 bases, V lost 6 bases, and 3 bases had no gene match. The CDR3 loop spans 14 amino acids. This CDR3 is CASRLAGTTDTQYF. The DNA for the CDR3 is TGTGCCAGCAGGCTAGCGGGGACCACAGATACGCAGTATTTT.

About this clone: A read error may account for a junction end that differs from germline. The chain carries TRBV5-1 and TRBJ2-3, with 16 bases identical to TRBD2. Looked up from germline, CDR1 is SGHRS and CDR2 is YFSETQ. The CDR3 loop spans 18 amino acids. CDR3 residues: CASSLGPGLAGGRDTQYF. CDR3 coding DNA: TGTGCCAGCAGCTTGGGCCCGGGACTAGCGGGAGGGCGGGATACGCAGTATTTT.

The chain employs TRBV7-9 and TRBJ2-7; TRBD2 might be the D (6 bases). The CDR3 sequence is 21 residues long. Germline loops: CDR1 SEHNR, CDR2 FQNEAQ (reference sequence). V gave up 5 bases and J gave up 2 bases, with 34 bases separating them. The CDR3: CASSRGGTRGLPLTRPYEQYF. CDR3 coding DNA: TGTGCCAGCAGCCGGGGAGGAACAAGGGGACTCCCCTTAACCCGGCCCTACGAGCAGTACTTC.

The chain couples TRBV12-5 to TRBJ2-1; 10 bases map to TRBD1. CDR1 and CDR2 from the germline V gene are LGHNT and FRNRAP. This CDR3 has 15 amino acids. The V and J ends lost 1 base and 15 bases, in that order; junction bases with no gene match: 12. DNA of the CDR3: TGTGCTAGTGGTTTGGAGTCGGGACAGGGGATTGTTCCGTTCTTC. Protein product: CASGLESGQGIVPFF. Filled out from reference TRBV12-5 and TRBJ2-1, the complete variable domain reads DARVTQTPRHKVTEMGQEVTMRCQPILGHNTVFWYRQTMMQGLELLAYFRNRAPLDDSGMPKDRFSAEMPDATLATLKIQPSEPRDSAVYFCASGLESGQGIVPFFGPGTRLTVL.

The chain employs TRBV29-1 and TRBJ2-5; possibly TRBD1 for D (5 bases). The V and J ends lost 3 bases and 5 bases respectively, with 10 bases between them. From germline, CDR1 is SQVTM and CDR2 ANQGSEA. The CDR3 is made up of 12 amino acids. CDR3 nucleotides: TGCAGCGTTGAGGGCAGGGCTGAGACCCAGTACTTC. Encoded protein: CSVEGRAETQYF.

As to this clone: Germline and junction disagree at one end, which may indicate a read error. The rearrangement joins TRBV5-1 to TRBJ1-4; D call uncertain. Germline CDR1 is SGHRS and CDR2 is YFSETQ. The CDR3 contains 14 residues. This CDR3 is CASSPQNKNEKLFF. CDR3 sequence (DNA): TGTGCCAGCAGCCCACAGAATAAAAATGAAAAACTGTTTTTT.

The CDR3 loop is CASSERLHAPNTGELFF. CDR3 nucleotides: TGTGCCAGCAGCGAGAGACTACACGCCCCGAACACCGGGGAGCTGTTTTTT. The V gene is TRBV9, the J gene TRBJ2-2; weak D call: TRBD2 (5 bases). The germline V gene has CDR1 SGDLS and CDR2 YYNGEE. The V gene lost 3 bases and the J gene lost 0 bases, with 15 bases spanning the gap. This CDR3 comprises 17 residues.

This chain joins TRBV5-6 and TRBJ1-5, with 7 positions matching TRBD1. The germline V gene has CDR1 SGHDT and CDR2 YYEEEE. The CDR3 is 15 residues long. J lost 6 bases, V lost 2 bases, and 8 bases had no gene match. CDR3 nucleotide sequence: TGTGCCAGCAGCTTTGGGCAGGGGGTATCTCAGCCCCAGCATTTT. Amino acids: CASSFGQGVSQPQHF. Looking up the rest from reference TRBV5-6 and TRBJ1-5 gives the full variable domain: DAGVTQSPTHLIKTRGQQVTLRCSPKSGHDTVSWYQQALGQGPQFIFQYYEEEERQRGNFPDRFSGHQFPNYSSELNVNALLLGDSALYLCASSFGQGVSQPQHFGDGTRLSIL.

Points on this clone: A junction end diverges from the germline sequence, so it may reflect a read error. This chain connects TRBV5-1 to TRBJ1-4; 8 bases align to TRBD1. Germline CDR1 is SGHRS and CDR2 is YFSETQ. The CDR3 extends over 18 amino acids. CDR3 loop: CASSLGRQGAAWNEKLFF. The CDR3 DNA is TGTGCCAGCAGCTTGGGACGGCAGGGGGCCGCGTGGAATGAAAAACTGTTTTTT.

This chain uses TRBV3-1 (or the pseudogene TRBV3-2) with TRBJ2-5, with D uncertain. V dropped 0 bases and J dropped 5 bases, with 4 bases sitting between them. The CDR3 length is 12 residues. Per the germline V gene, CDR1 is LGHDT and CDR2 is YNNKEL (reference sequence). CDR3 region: CASSQDRETQYF. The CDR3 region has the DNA TGTGCCAGCAGCCAAGACAGGGAGACCCAGTACTTC.

The CDR3 loop reads CASRGRGVLGYTF. DNA of the CDR3: TGTGCCAGCAGGGGCAGGGGGGTTTTGGGCTACACCTTC. This chain connects TRBV28 to TRBJ1-2; 7 bases agree with TRBD1. The V gene's germline CDR1 is MDHEN and CDR2 SYDVKM. This CDR3 contains 13 residues. Trimming took 6 bases from V and 8 from J; bases not matched to a gene: 9.